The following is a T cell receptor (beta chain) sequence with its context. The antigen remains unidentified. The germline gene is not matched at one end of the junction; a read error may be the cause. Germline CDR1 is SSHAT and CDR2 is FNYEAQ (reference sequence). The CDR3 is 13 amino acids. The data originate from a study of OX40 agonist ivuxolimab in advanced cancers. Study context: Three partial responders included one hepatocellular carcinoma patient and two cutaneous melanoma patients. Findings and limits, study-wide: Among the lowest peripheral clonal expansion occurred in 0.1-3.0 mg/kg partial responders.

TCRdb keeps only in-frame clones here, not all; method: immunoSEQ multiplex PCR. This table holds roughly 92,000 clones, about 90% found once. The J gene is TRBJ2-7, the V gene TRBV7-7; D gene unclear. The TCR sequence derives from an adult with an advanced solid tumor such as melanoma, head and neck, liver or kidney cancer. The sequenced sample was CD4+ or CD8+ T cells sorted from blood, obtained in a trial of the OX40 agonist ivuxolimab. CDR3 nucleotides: TGTGCTAGCAGACAAAGCCCTTCGGAGGAGCAGTACTTC. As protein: CASRQSPSEEQYF.